One and the same sample provided the 19 T cell receptor beta chains below, sequenced in a study of OX40 agonist ivuxolimab in advanced cancers. The protocol was immunoSEQ multiplex PCR, while the TCRdb copy is restricted to in-frame clones and leaves out a portion. The repertoire consists of roughly 29,000 clones, with about 90% occurring once and the leading ten covering 25% to 30%. Sequencing used CD4+ or CD8+ T cells sorted from blood, obtained in a trial of the OX40 agonist ivuxolimab. These receptors all come from an adult with an advanced solid tumor such as melanoma, head and neck, liver or kidney cancer.

The chain joins TRBV7-9 to TRBJ2-7; 7 bases fit TRBD1. J gave up 3 bases and V 3 bases, and 5 bases lay outside the gene matches. This CDR3 is 14 amino acids long. From germline, CDR1 is SEHNR and CDR2 FQNEAQ (reference sequence). The chain's CDR3 is CASSFTQGNYEQYF. Written as DNA, the CDR3 is TGTGCCAGCAGCTTCACACAGGGGAACTACGAGCAGTACTTC.

This clone occurred once. The V gene is TRBV7-2, the J gene TRBJ2-3; D not certain. V was clipped by 5 bases and J by 3 bases, with 15 bases between them. The germline CDR1 and CDR2 sequences are SGHTA and FQGNSA. The CDR3 has 15 residues. The CDR3 loop reads CASSPPRQGTDTQYF. CDR3 nucleotide sequence: TGTGCCAGCAGCCCCCCCCGACAAGGTACAGATACGCAGTATTTT.

A single count supports this clone. The CDR3 bases are TGTGCCAGCTCACCCCCCCTGGGGGATATTGGCACAGATACGCAGTATTTT. Its translation: CASSPPLGDIGTDTQYF. The chain recombines TRBV18 with TRBJ2-3; D possibly matches TRBD1 or TRBD2 (5 bases each). V lost 3 bases to trimming and J lost 1 base, with 17 bases between them. The CDR3 covers 17 residues. CDR1 is KGHSH and CDR2 is LQKENI in the germline V gene.

The chain carries TRBV2 and TRBJ2-1, with D maybe TRBD2 (6 bases). V lost 4 bases to trimming and J lost 9 bases, with 16 bases between them. Germline V gives CDR1 SNHLY, CDR2 FYNNEI. The CDR3 sequence is 14 residues long. The CDR3: CASSGLARGGEQFF. The CDR3 nucleotides read TGTGCCAGCAGTGGGCTAGCGAGGGGTGGTGAGCAGTTCTTC.

J is TRBJ2-7 and V is TRBV5-6, with 7 bases aligning to TRBD2. Germline V lookup: CDR1 SGHDT, CDR2 YYEEEE. The CDR3 extends over 13 amino acids. The V segment lost 4 bases and the J segment 2 bases; nucleotides outside the gene matches: 3. The CDR3 DNA sequence: TGTGCCAGCAGCCTTGGGACTACCTACGAGCAGTACTTC. The encoded protein is CASSLGTTYEQYF.

This chain connects TRBV7-6 to TRBJ2-3; TRBD1 matches 8 bases. The CDR3 spans 15 residues. J lost 5 bases, V lost 5 bases, and 9 bases had no gene match. From germline, CDR1 is SGHVS and CDR2 FNYEAQ. The DNA for the CDR3 is TGTGCCAGCAGCATCCCCCAGGGGGCTGGAGATACGCAGTATTTT. It encodes CASSIPQGAGDTQYF.

This chain connects TRBV7-8 to TRBJ2-1, with 7 bases fitting TRBD1. The germline V gene encodes CDR1 SGHVS and CDR2 FQNEAQ. This CDR3 has 15 residues. Unmatched junction bases numbered 5, after V lost 0 bases and J lost 6 bases. CDR3 amino acids: CASSLARTGLNEQFF. Written as DNA, the CDR3 is TGTGCCAGCAGCTTAGCCAGGACAGGCCTCAATGAGCAGTTCTTC.

The chain uses TRBV6-5 and TRBJ2-5; a weak D match, TRBD2 (5 bases). Near its end, the DNA agrees better with TRBJ2-7, so the J call may be wrong. CDR3 length: 15 residues. Germline-derived CDR1 and CDR2 are MNHEY and SVGAGI. CDR3 sequence reads: CASTETRGSPYEQYF. CDR3 bases: TGTGCCAGCACCGAAACAAGAGGGAGCCCTTACGAGCAGTACTTC.

The chain uses TRBV5-1 and TRBJ2-2; 12 bases match TRBD2. V was clipped by 2 bases and J by 2 bases; unmatched bases: 4. This CDR3 is built from 17 residues. Germline V gene data show CDR1 as SGHRS and CDR2 as YFSETQ. The CDR3 region is CASSLPTSGGNTGELFF. CDR3 nucleotide sequence: TGCGCCAGCAGCTTACCGACTAGCGGGGGAAACACCGGGGAGCTGTTTTTT.

This clone occurred once. The rearrangement links TRBV7-9 to TRBJ2-7; the D is unclear. The ends were cut back, 4 bases at V and 5 bases at J, with 15 bases in the middle. The V gene's germline CDR1 is SEHNR and CDR2 FQNEAQ (reference sequence). The CDR3 runs 14 residues. The CDR3 loop reads CASSSGPRAHEQYF. The CDR3 DNA reads TGTGCCAGCAGCTCGGGCCCCCGGGCACACGAGCAGTACTTC.

This clone was picked up a small number of times. This chain connects TRBV6-6 to TRBJ2-3, with 11 bases lining up with TRBD2. Unmatched junction bases numbered 5, after V lost 6 bases and J lost 0 bases. There are 16 residues in the CDR3. The germline V gene encodes CDR1 MNHNY and CDR2 SVGAGI (reference sequence). The CDR3 nucleotides are TGTGCCAGCAGGGTAGCGGGGGGGACTAGCACAGATACGCAGTATTTT. It is translated as CASRVAGGTSTDTQYF.

The CDR3 coding sequence is TGTGCCAGCAGCGTAGGGACTAGCGCCACAGATACGCAGTATTTT. Protein sequence: CASSVGTSATDTQYF. The chain joins TRBV9 to TRBJ2-3, with 9 bases that match TRBD2. V lost 0 bases and J lost 2; bases outside the gene matches: 1. Germline CDR1 SGDLS, CDR2 YYNGEE. This CDR3 is built from 15 residues.

The rearrangement joins TRBV2 to TRBJ2-1, with no clear D. The CDR3 runs to 15 residues. Per germline, CDR1 SNHLY and CDR2 FYNNEI. V shed 8 bases and J shed 2 bases, with 16 bases lying between them. The CDR3 nucleotides are TGTGCCAGCGGTTTTGCGGAGTGGGCCTACAATGAGCAGTTCTTC. Amino acid sequence: CASGFAEWAYNEQFF.

The V gene is TRBV27, the J gene TRBJ2-1; D is perhaps TRBD1 (6 bases). Germline CDR1 is MNHEY and CDR2 is SMNVEV (reference sequence). Trimming left V 3 bases short and J 5 bases short, with 11 bases between. This CDR3 region has 14 residues. CDR3 bases: TGTGCCAGCAGTTTCCGTACAGGGCACAATGAGCAGTTCTTC. It translates to CASSFRTGHNEQFF.

The rearrangement links TRBV5-6 to TRBJ2-3; D ambiguous. Germline CDR1 SGHDT, CDR2 YYEEEE. Trimming took 0 bases from V and 6 from J, leaving 11 bases between them. This CDR3 has 14 residues. In DNA form, the CDR3 reads TGTGCCAGCAGCTTGGGGCACGTCGTGGATACGCAGTATTTT. This sequence encodes CASSLGHVVDTQYF.

This clone was picked up a small number of times. J is TRBJ1-1 and V is TRBV6-5; D is unresolved. The germline CDR1 and CDR2 sequences are MNHEY and SVGAGI. The CDR3 extends over 11 amino acids. The ends were cut back, 8 bases at V and 8 bases at J, with 12 bases in the middle. In DNA, the CDR3 is TGTGCCAGCTGGATTGAGTCGGAAGCTTTCTTT. Its protein product is CASWIESEAFF.

This clone was detected a few times. The chain couples TRBV10-2 to TRBJ2-1; D possibly corresponds to TRBD1 (6 bases). V lost 4 bases and J lost 5, with 9 bases in between. This CDR3 comprises 13 residues. Per the germline V gene, CDR1 is WSHSY and CDR2 is SAAADI. CDR3 protein: CASSAQGNNEQFF. The CDR3 DNA reads as TGCGCCAGCAGTGCGCAGGGGAACAATGAGCAGTTCTTC.

The V gene is TRBV27, the J gene TRBJ2-7, with TRBD2 as a possible D gene (6 bases). Trimming cost V 7 bases and J 4 bases, with 20 bases left between them. Looked up from germline, CDR1 is MNHEY and CDR2 is SMNVEV (reference sequence). The CDR3 is made up of 15 amino acids. In DNA form, the CDR3 reads TGTGCCAGCATAGGAAGTCGGAGGGGAAGGTACGAGCAGTACTTC. Its protein is CASIGSRRGRYEQYF.

The rearrangement links TRBV15 to TRBJ1-1; D is possibly TRBD1 (6 bases). The V gene's germline CDR1 is LNHNV and CDR2 YYDKDF (reference sequence). V was cut by 8 bases and J by 11 bases, with 18 bases left in between. This CDR3 contains 12 residues. The CDR3: CATSQGTGTAFF. The CDR3 DNA is TGTGCCACCTCACAGGGAACCGGCACGGCTTTCTTT.